This is a list of T cell receptor beta chains from one sample in a study of metastatic and nonmetastatic thyroid tumors. TCRdb re-clonotyped the PCR reads through MiXCR. The sample lists some 20,000 clones, 22% occurring once. Sequencing was done on a sample of tumor tissue. The receptor source for this set is a female donor with papillary thyroid cancer or a benign thyroid nodule (not recorded which). Some clones in this sample may be carry-over from other donors' samples. The CDR3 runs from the conserved cysteine through the conserved F or W. D genes are given only for firm matches. Clone size, where shown, is once, few, many, or a class for clones that have expanded.

DNA: TGTGCCAGCGGGACAGATAATGGCTACACCTTC
CDR3: CASGTDNGYTF
V: TRBV28
size: NA
J: TRBJ1-2
D: TRBD1

DNA: TGCAGTGCTAGTTCAGGGTCAGGCGAGCAGTACTTC
CDR3: CSASSGSGEQYF
V: TRBV20-1
size: few
J: TRBJ2-7
D: NA

DNA: TGTGCCACCAGCTCCGGGACAGGGGGCAACTATGGCTACACCTTC
CDR3: CATSSGTGGNYGYTF
V: TRBV15
size: many
J: TRBJ1-2
D: TRBD1

DNA: TGTGCCAGCACACTACCAGGGGTCAGCTCTGAAGCTTTCTTT
CDR3: CASTLPGVSSEAFF
V: TRBV6-1
size: few
J: TRBJ1-1
D: NA

DNA: TGTGCCAGCAGTCAAGACAGTGGCTACACCTTC
CDR3: CASSQDSGYTF
V: TRBV3-1
size: NA
J: TRBJ1-2
D: NA

DNA: TGTGCCTGGAGCTTAGGGACTAGCTCCTACAATGAGCAGTTCTTC
CDR3: CAWSLGTSSYNEQFF
V: TRBV30
size: many
J: TRBJ2-1
D: TRBD2

DNA: TGTGCCAGCAGCCGAAAAGGGGCTAATGAAAAACTGTTTTTT
CDR3: CASSRKGANEKLFF
V: TRBV7-9
size: many
J: TRBJ1-4
D: NA

DNA: TGTGCCAGCAGTTCCCGGGCCTACGAGCAGTACTTC
CDR3: CASSSRAYEQYF
V: TRBV6-1
size: medium-sized
J: TRBJ2-7
D: NA

DNA: TGTGCCATCAGTACAGGGGGTCCCTACGAGCAGTACTTC
CDR3: CAISTGGPYEQYF
V: TRBV10-3
size: many
J: TRBJ2-7
D: TRBD1

DNA: TGTGCCAGCAGCTTATATTATGATAGCAATCAGCCCCAGCATTTT
CDR3: CASSLYYDSNQPQHF
V: TRBV7-2
size: NA
J: TRBJ1-5
D: NA

DNA: TGTGCCATCAGTGAGGAGGCGGGAGGGAGGTACGAGCAGTACTTC
CDR3: CAISEEAGGRYEQYF
V: TRBV10-3
size: medium-sized
J: TRBJ2-7
D: TRBD2

DNA: TGTGCCAGCAGTTTACCTAGTAGGGATACGCAGTATTTT
CDR3: CASSLPSRDTQYF
V: TRBV28
size: few
J: TRBJ2-3
D: NA

DNA: TGTGCCAGCAGCCCTACCCAACTAGCGGGAGGGCCTAATGAGCAGTTCTTC
CDR3: CASSPTQLAGGPNEQFF
V: TRBV6-6
size: NA
J: TRBJ2-1
D: TRBD2

DNA: TGTGCCAGCAGCATCCCGGGACAGGGAAGCGAGCAGTACTTC
CDR3: CASSIPGQGSEQYF
V: TRBV11-2
size: NA
J: TRBJ2-7
D: TRBD1

DNA: TGTGCCAGCACCCCCTGGGGGGAAGGTAGCACTGAAGCTTTCTTT
CDR3: CASTPWGEGSTEAFF
V: TRBV28
size: NA
J: TRBJ1-1
D: NA

DNA: TGTGCCAGCAGTTTTTGGTTGGGACTAAGCTCCTACAATGAGCAGTTCTTC
CDR3: CASSFWLGLSSYNEQFF
V: TRBV12-3/TRBV12-4
size: NA
J: TRBJ2-1
D: TRBD2

DNA: TGCGCCAGCAGCTCCGGACAGGCGTCCTACAATGAGCAGTTCTTC
CDR3: CASSSGQASYNEQFF
V: TRBV5-1
size: NA
J: TRBJ2-1
D: TRBD1

DNA: TGTGCCAGCATCTCATTCGCGGCACTAGCGGGAGGGCCTGGTAATGAGCAGTTCTTC
CDR3: CASISFAALAGGPGNEQFF
V: TRBV7-2
size: NA
J: TRBJ2-1
D: TRBD2

DNA: TGTGCCAGCAGCGGGGGACCGGTACAGGGAGCCGGGGAGCTGTTTTTT
CDR3: CASSGGPVQGAGELFF
V: TRBV11-1
size: NA
J: TRBJ2-2
D: NA

DNA: TGCAGTGCTAGCGGGGAGCTCTCCTACGAGCAGTACTTC
CDR3: CSASGELSYEQYF
V: TRBV20-1
size: few
J: TRBJ2-7
D: NA

DNA: TGTGCCAGCACCCTCTCAGGAGGTGTGAACACTGAAGCTTTCTTT
CDR3: CASTLSGGVNTEAFF
V: TRBV12-3/TRBV12-4
size: many
J: TRBJ1-1
D: NA

DNA: TGCGCCAGCAGCTTACTCCCGGGACAGGCTGGCTACACCTTC
CDR3: CASSLLPGQAGYTF
V: TRBV5-1
size: NA
J: TRBJ1-2
D: TRBD1

DNA: TGTGCCAGCAGTTTCGGGGGTTCCGGGGAGCTGTTTTTT
CDR3: CASSFGGSGELFF
V: TRBV12-3/TRBV12-4
size: many
J: TRBJ2-2
D: NA

DNA: TGTGCCAGCAGCACCGGAATGGGAGATACGCAGTATTTT
CDR3: CASSTGMGDTQYF
V: TRBV11-3
size: NA
J: TRBJ2-3
D: NA

DNA: TGCGCCAGCAGCTTGGTGTCTAGCGGGATACCCTACAATGAGCAGTTCTTC
CDR3: CASSLVSSGIPYNEQFF
V: TRBV5-1
size: NA
J: TRBJ2-1
D: TRBD2

DNA: TGTGCCAGCAGATATAGCGGGAGGGGAACAGATACGCAGTATTTT
CDR3: CASRYSGRGTDTQYF
V: TRBV6-1
size: few
J: TRBJ2-3
D: TRBD2

DNA: TGTGCCAGCACCCCTGGGGAATATGGCTACACCTTC
CDR3: CASTPGEYGYTF
V: TRBV2
size: many
J: TRBJ1-2
D: NA

DNA: TGTGCCAGCACCCAAGACAGGGGAGTTGGGGAGCAGTACTTC
CDR3: CASTQDRGVGEQYF
V: TRBV6-2/TRBV6-3
size: few
J: TRBJ2-7
D: TRBD1

DNA: TGCGCCAGCAGCCAAGTCCCCGGAAGCAATCAGCCCCAGCATTTT
CDR3: CASSQVPGSNQPQHF
V: TRBV4-1
size: NA
J: TRBJ1-5
D: NA

DNA: TGTGCCACCAGTGATCCCCGGGACTCCTACAATGAGCAGTTCTTC
CDR3: CATSDPRDSYNEQFF
V: TRBV24-1
size: many
J: TRBJ2-1
D: NA

DNA: TGTGCCAGCAGTTTAGGGGGCTTGAACACTGAAGCTTTCTTT
CDR3: CASSLGGLNTEAFF
V: TRBV28
size: many
J: TRBJ1-1
D: NA

DNA: TGTGCCACCGGTTCCAGGGACACCGGGGAGCTGTTTTTT
CDR3: CATGSRDTGELFF
V: TRBV24-1
size: many
J: TRBJ2-2
D: NA